What follows are 18 T cell receptor beta chains derived from one specimen sequenced in a study of shared clonotypes between healthy human individuals. TCRdb's table, derived via immunoSEQ multiplex PCR, lists solely in-frame clones and lacks some. The data show 2.5 million or so clones, around nine tenths seen once. Sequencing was carried out using naive CD4+ T cells sorted from blood. Subset reported: CD45RA+ positively selected. All receptors come from a man younger than 35 in good health.

The chain recombines TRBV7-2 with TRBJ1-3; D gene uncertain. The V gene lost 0 bases and the J gene lost 2 bases, with 8 bases spanning the gap. This CDR3 comprises 15 residues. Germline-derived CDR1 and CDR2 are SGHTA and FQGNSA. The CDR3 coding sequence is TGTGCCAGCAGCTTAGCGGGAACCGCTGGAAACACCATATATTTT. Translated, it gives CASSLAGTAGNTIYF.

The chain uses TRBV10-2 and TRBJ1-3; 8 bases are a match to TRBD1. Trimming took 4 bases from V and 5 from J; bases not matched to a gene: 4. Germline-derived CDR1 and CDR2 are WSHSY and SAAADI. The CDR3 spans 14 residues. CDR3 amino acids: CASSVGQGRNTIYF. The CDR3 nucleotides read TGCGCCAGCAGTGTTGGACAGGGAAGAAACACCATATATTTT.

The gene calls are TRBV6-5 and TRBJ1-1; the D gene is possibly TRBD1 (5 bases). The CDR3 is made up of 13 amino acids. CDR1 is MNHEY, CDR2 SVGAGI, per germline. Trimming took off 6 bases at V and 1 base at J, with 9 bases between the two ends. The CDR3 nucleotides read TGTGCCAGCAGCTTCCAGGGGAACACTGAAGCTTTCTTT. Amino acid sequence: CASSFQGNTEAFF.

This sequence joins TRBV5-4 and TRBJ1-1; 7 nucleotides align to TRBD1. The CDR3 is 16 residues long. The germline V gene encodes CDR1 SGHNT and CDR2 YYREEE (reference sequence). V shed 0 bases and J 1 base; nucleotides not matched to a gene: 6. Here the CDR3 DNA reads TGTGCCAGCAGCTTGGCGGCAGGGGGGAAGAACACTGAAGCTTTCTTT. It codes for CASSLAAGGKNTEAFF.

This chain links TRBV6-1 with TRBJ1-4; a weak D match, TRBD1 (6 bases). The germline V gene has CDR1 MNHNS and CDR2 SASEGT. V dropped 3 bases and J dropped 5 bases, with 22 bases sitting between them. The CDR3 spans 18 residues. For the CDR3, the DNA is TGTGCCAGCAGTGACGGGGTTGGGTTGACAGGTGAAAATGAAAAACTGTTTTTT. Amino acids: CASSDGVGLTGENEKLFF.

The rearrangement joins TRBV5-1 to TRBJ1-3; TRBD1 aligns across 7 bases. The junction had 16 bases not matched to a gene; V was cut back by 4 bases and J by 3 bases. The CDR3 sequence is 18 residues long. CDR1 SGHRS and CDR2 YFSETQ come from the germline V gene. DNA for the CDR3: TGCGCCAGCAGCCAGGACGGGACAGCGACAAACCTTGGAAACACCATATATTTT. This encodes CASSQDGTATNLGNTIYF.

In this sample, this clone turned up a few times. The V gene is TRBV30, the J gene TRBJ1-1; a weak D match, TRBD1 (5 bases). There are 12 residues in the CDR3. Germline values: CDR1 GTSNPN, CDR2 SVGIG (reference sequence). Deletions cut 1 base from V and 6 bases from J, with 9 bases between. The DNA of the CDR3 is TGTGCCTGGAGTGCGCGAGGGGCTGAAGCTTTCTTT. Translated, it gives CAWSARGAEAFF.

With regard to this clone: Other DNA sequences in the same sample also yield this CDR3. The rearrangement links TRBV2 to TRBJ2-3; no firm D call. The V and J ends lost 3 bases and 1 base respectively, with 8 bases between them. This CDR3 has 14 amino acids. The germline V gene encodes CDR1 SNHLY and CDR2 FYNNEI. The CDR3 sequence is CASSEVGRTDTQYF. CDR3 bases: TGTGCCAGCAGTGAGGTTGGACGCACAGATACGCAGTATTTT.

The chain joins TRBV11-2 to TRBJ2-2, with D perhaps TRBD1 (5 bases). The V end was cut by 5 bases, the J end by 6 bases, with 13 bases between. This CDR3 is built from 14 residues. Germline V CDR1 and CDR2: SGHAT, FQNNGV. For the CDR3, the DNA is TGTGCCAGCAGCATACAAGGGGTAGCCGGGGAGCTGTTTTTT. This codes for CASSIQGVAGELFF.

The V and J genes are TRBV2 and TRBJ2-5, with 7 nucleotides matching TRBD1. V dropped 5 bases and J dropped 4; count of bases not matched to a gene: 1. The CDR3 is 12 amino acids. CDR1 and CDR2 from the germline V gene are SNHLY and FYNNEI. DNA of the CDR3: TGTGCCAGCAGTACAGGGGTAGAGACCCAGTACTTC. Amino acids: CASSTGVETQYF.

The genes are TRBV7-8 and TRBJ1-5, with 7 bases aligning to TRBD1. The CDR3 is made up of 19 amino acids. J gave up 0 bases and V 5 bases, and 16 bases lay outside the gene matches. CDR1 and CDR2 (germline): SGHVS, FQNEAQ. The CDR3 spells CASSDNPGQKFYSNQPQHF. DNA of the CDR3: TGTGCCAGCAGCGACAATCCGGGACAGAAATTCTATAGCAATCAGCCCCAGCATTTT.

The CDR3 DNA is TGCGCCAGCAGCCTAGGGACTAGCGGGACCTACAATGAGCAGTTCTTC. This translates into CASSLGTSGTYNEQFF. The V call is TRBV5-1, the J call TRBJ2-1; 13 nucleotides align to TRBD2. The CDR3 runs 16 residues. Trimming at V came to 4 bases and at J to 2 bases, leaving 3 bases not matched to a gene. Germline V gene lookup returns CDR1 SGHRS and CDR2 YFSETQ.

The chain joins TRBV5-5 to TRBJ2-5; the D gene is possibly TRBD1 (5 bases). The germline gives CDR1 SGHKS, CDR2 YYEKEE (reference sequence). V was shortened by 0 bases and J by 5 bases, with 8 bases between the two germline ends. This CDR3 has 13 amino acids. CDR3 sequence: CASSLVGRETQYF. The CDR3 region has the DNA TGTGCCAGCAGCTTGGTGGGGCGGGAGACCCAGTACTTC. Using reference TRBV5-5 and TRBJ2-5 for the parts outside the CDR3, the full variable domain is DAGVTQSPTHLIKTRGQQVTLRCSPISGHKSVSWYQQVLGQGPQFIFQYYEKEERGRGNFPDRFSARQFPNYSSELNVNALLLGDSALYLCASSLVGRETQYFGPGTRLLVL.

V usage is TRBV29-1 and J usage is TRBJ2-7; no reliable D call. CDR1 and CDR2 (germline): SQVTM, ANQGSEA. Trimming took off 7 bases at V and 2 bases at J, with 9 bases between the two ends. There are 11 residues in the CDR3. For the CDR3, the DNA is TGCAGCGCCTCCTCGGCCTACGAGCAGTACTTC. It yields the protein CSASSAYEQYF.

This sequence joins TRBV5-1 and TRBJ2-7; 10 bases map to TRBD2. This CDR3 has 15 amino acids. CDR1 is SGHRS, CDR2 YFSETQ, per germline. V shed 4 bases, J shed 3 bases, and the junction held 7 bases outside the gene matches. The CDR3, as DNA: TGCGCCAGCAGCCCGTGGACTAGCGGAATCTACGAGCAGTACTTC. Translating it yields CASSPWTSGIYEQYF.

This clone came up once. This sample includes further DNA sequences coding for the same CDR3. The chain has TRBV5-1 and TRBJ2-1; D not certain. Per the germline V gene, CDR1 is SGHRS and CDR2 is YFSETQ. Trimming removed 0 bases at V and 1 base at J, with 8 bases between. The CDR3 sequence is 15 residues long. In DNA, the CDR3 is TGCGCCAGCAGCTTGGGTGGTAGTTCCTACAATGAGCAGTTCTTC. It is translated as CASSLGGSSYNEQFF.

The chain combines TRBV5-1 with TRBJ2-1; 8 bases fit TRBD1. The CDR3 is 15 residues long. Germline CDR1 SGHRS, CDR2 YFSETQ. The J segment lost 6 bases and the V segment lost 0 bases, leaving 5 bases of the junction unmatched. CDR3 sequence (DNA): TGCGCCAGCAGCTTGGGACAGGGGAACCCCAATGAGCAGTTCTTC. Amino acids: CASSLGQGNPNEQFF.

A remark on this clone: Other DNA sequences of this sample code for an identical CDR3. This sequence joins TRBV10-1 and TRBJ2-7; possible D gene TRBD2, 6 bases. The CDR3 length is 13 residues. The ends were cut back, 2 bases at V and 4 bases at J, with 9 bases in the middle. CDR1 is WNHNN, CDR2 SYGVQD, per germline (reference sequence). This CDR3 is CASSEGRGYEQYF. CDR3 bases: TGCGCCAGCAGTGAGGGACGGGGGTACGAGCAGTACTTC.